This T cell receptor (beta chain) was profiled in a study of breast tumors, draining lymph nodes, adjacent tissues. With regard to this clonotype: Its target is not known.

TCRdb itself ran the multiplex PCR reads through MiXCR, one entry per CDR3 protein. This sample yields approximately 210,000 distinct CDR3 sequences, of which under 35% are seen a single time; about 3.3% belongs to the top ten. General study points: Luminal-like breast cancer showed significantly greater tumor-nontumor repertoire similarity than basal-like breast cancer did. Most tumor T cells seemingly derive from lymph node, then expand in tumor. Tumor T cell lymph node origin was a supported hypothesis, not proven. Tumors had less TCR diversity than lymph nodes, more than nontumor tissue.

Samples came from axillary lymph nodes draining the breast cancer. V shed 5 bases, J shed 2 bases, and the junction held 5 bases outside the gene matches. This CDR3 has 15 amino acids. Germline V gene data show CDR1 as SEHNR and CDR2 as FQNEAQ (reference sequence). J is TRBJ2-3 and V is TRBV7-9, with 9 bases fitting TRBD1. Sequencing input: axillary lymph node tissue. The TCR sequence derives from a female donor with breast cancer. Some clones in this sample may be carry-over from other donors' samples. The CDR3 DNA is TGTGCCAGCAGCACCGGACAGGGGAACACAGATACGCAGTATTTT. Encoded protein: CASSTGQGNTDTQYF.